Following are 22 T cell receptor beta chains from one sample sequenced in a study of glioma-infiltrating T cells. Using RNA template, CDR3s of TCR alpha and beta were amplified with iRepertoire arm-PCR. One entry per CDR3 protein, called by TCRdb with MiXCR from the multiplex PCR reads. The sample holds around 99,000 distinct CDR3 sequences, about 25% seen once. Sequencing was done on a sample of glioma tissue, nonneoplastic brain tissue, or PBMCs (not recorded which). These receptors all stem from a human donor with low-grade glioma or glioblastoma, undergoing nonglioma brain surgery, or in good health (not recorded which).

This clonotype appeared many times. V gene TRBV7-6 combines with J gene TRBJ2-3; TRBD2 aligns across 9 bases. The V and J ends lost 3 bases and 7 bases, in that order; junction bases with no gene match: 11. Germline assignment: CDR1 SGHVS and CDR2 FNYEAQ. This CDR3 has 16 residues. CDR3 region: CASSLRVAGERNTQYF. The CDR3 DNA follows: TGTGCCAGCAGCTTGAGAGTAGCGGGAGAAAGGAATACGCAGTATTTT.

With respect to this clonotype: This could be a read error, since a much larger clone is one nucleotide away. This sequence joins TRBV18 and TRBJ2-7, with TRBD1 matching over 8 bases. V shed 6 bases and J 5 bases; nucleotides not matched to a gene: 12. Germline-derived CDR1 and CDR2 are KGHSH and LQKENI. CDR3 length: 15 amino acids. The CDR3 bases are TGTGCCAGCTCTCCAGGGGCAGGGGGCACAAACGAGCAGTACTTC. This codes for CASSPGAGGTNEQYF.

Regarding this clonotype: A much larger clone is a single base away; this may be a read error. V gene TRBV11-1 combines with J gene TRBJ2-5, with TRBD1 as a possible D gene (6 bases). From germline, CDR1 is SGHAT and CDR2 FQDESV (reference sequence). V was shortened by 7 bases and J by 3 bases, with 15 bases between the two germline ends. CDR3 length equals 14 residues. The DNA of the CDR3 is TGTGCCAGCATCGCGGACAGCAGTGAAGAGACCCAGTACTTC. Translation: CASIADSSEETQYF.

The table lists this clonotype with many counts. The chain couples TRBV6-4 to TRBJ2-2; no definite D call. Trimming took off 3 bases at V and 3 bases at J, with 8 bases between the two ends. The CDR3 runs to 14 residues. Germline CDR1 and CDR2: MRHNA and SNTAGT. In DNA, the CDR3 is TGTGCCAGCAGTGAAAGCCCCGACACCGGGGAGCTGTTTTTT. It is translated as CASSESPDTGELFF.

This clonotype was seen a handful of times. The chain couples TRBV4-2 to TRBJ2-1; D is tentatively TRBD1 or TRBD2 (5 bases each). This CDR3 region has 21 residues. Germline CDR1 is LGHNA and CDR2 is YNFKEQ. Trimming removed 2 bases from V and 0 bases from J, with 26 bases in between. CDR3 in amino acids: CASSQRGSGGNDFSSYNEQFF. Here the CDR3 DNA reads TGTGCCAGCAGCCAAAGGGGCAGCGGCGGAAATGATTTTAGCTCCTACAATGAGCAGTTCTTC.

This clonotype was found many times. V gene TRBV20-1 combines with J gene TRBJ2-3, with TRBD2 matching 7 bases. CDR1 and CDR2 (germline): DFQATT, SNEGSKA (reference sequence). The V gene end was trimmed by 5 bases and the J gene end by 2 bases; junction bases not matched to a gene: 7. CDR3 length: 14 residues. Here the CDR3 reads CSARPGGLTDTQYF. Written as DNA, the CDR3 is TGCAGTGCTCGTCCGGGGGGACTCACAGATACGCAGTATTTT.

This clonotype appeared once. A much larger clone lies one base from this, so it may be a read error. The chain has TRBV7-2 and TRBJ2-5; 11 nucleotides line up with TRBD1. V lost 4 bases, J lost 7 bases, and 5 bases stayed unmatched. The CDR3 length is 14 residues. Germline V gene sequence: CDR1 SGHTA, CDR2 FQGNSA. CDR3 residues: CASSSGQGGGTQYF. CDR3 DNA: TGTGCCAGCAGCTCGGGACAGGGGGGAGGGACCCAGTACTTC.

The chain couples TRBV5-1 to TRBJ1-6; TRBD1 matches 9 bases. In germline, CDR1 is SGHRS, CDR2 YFSETQ. Unmatched junction bases numbered 8, after V lost 3 bases and J lost 1 base. This CDR3 comprises 18 residues. The CDR3 DNA reads TGCGCCAGCAGCTCTGGTGACAGGGGGAGATCCTATAATTCACCCCTCCACTTT. Amino acid sequence: CASSSGDRGRSYNSPLHF. Complete variable domain (other parts from reference TRBV5-1 and TRBJ1-6): KAGVTQTPRYLIKTRGQQVTLSCSPISGHRSVSWYQQTPGQGLQFLFEYFSETQRNKGNFPGRFSGRQFSNSRSEMNVSTLELGDSALYLCASSSGDRGRSYNSPLHFGNGTRLTVT.

The V call is TRBV7-9, the J call TRBJ2-7, with TRBD1 identical over 8 bases. The CDR3 runs to 14 residues. Per germline, CDR1 SEHNR and CDR2 FQNEAQ (reference sequence). V dropped 5 bases and J dropped 3; count of bases not matched to a gene: 6. In nucleotides, the CDR3 is TGTGCCAGCAGCCCCGGGACAGGCTTCTACGAGCAGTACTTC. Translation: CASSPGTGFYEQYF.

V usage is TRBV12-3 or TRBV12-4 and J usage is TRBJ1-5; possibly TRBD1 for D (6 bases). V lost 2 bases to trimming and J lost 3 bases, with 11 bases between them. This CDR3 contains 15 residues. CDR3 region: CASSLRGGNNQPQHF. The CDR3 nucleotides read TGTGCCAGCAGTTTAAGAGGGGGGAACAATCAGCCCCAGCATTTT.

This clonotype has a handful of counts. The chain couples TRBV4-2 to TRBJ2-3; 8 bases are shared with TRBD2. This CDR3 is built from 15 residues. V lost 3 bases to trimming and J lost 4 bases; unmatched junction nucleotides: 6. The V gene's germline CDR1 is LGHNA and CDR2 YNFKEQ. For the CDR3, the DNA is TGTGCCAGCAGCCATGCCCGGGAGGGAGCAGATACGCAGTATTTT. Protein: CASSHAREGADTQYF.

The sample holds many counts of this clonotype. The gene calls are TRBV6-2 or TRBV6-3 and TRBJ2-5; D may match TRBD1 or TRBD2 (5 bases each). The ends were cut back, 6 bases at V and 2 bases at J, with 19 bases in the middle. Germline-derived CDR1 and CDR2 are MNHEY and SVGEGT. This CDR3 is built from 16 residues. The CDR3 region is CASRPSGAGWQETQYF. Here the CDR3 DNA reads TGTGCCAGCAGACCATCCGGGGCTGGATGGCAAGAGACCCAGTACTTC.

This clonotype was found many times. This rearrangement joins TRBV29-1 to TRBJ2-2, with D maybe TRBD1 (6 bases). V was trimmed by 7 bases and J by 1 base, leaving 13 bases between them. The CDR3 is made up of 14 amino acids. Germline CDR1 is SQVTM and CDR2 is ANQGSEA. The CDR3 is CSADRGGNTGELFF. The DNA for the CDR3 is TGCAGCGCGGACAGAGGGGGGAACACCGGGGAGCTGTTTTTT.

The sample holds many counts of this clonotype. This chain connects TRBV28 to TRBJ1-2; the match to TRBD1 covers 7 bases. The CDR3 has 13 amino acids. V was clipped by 8 bases and J by 4 bases; unmatched bases: 7. Germline values: CDR1 MDHEN, CDR2 SYDVKM. The CDR3 sequence is CASQTGQSYGYTF. The CDR3 nucleotides read TGTGCCAGCCAGACGGGACAGTCCTATGGCTACACCTTC.

This clonotype showed up many times. The chain couples TRBV4-3 to TRBJ2-3, with 8 bases lining up with TRBD2. The V gene end was trimmed by 3 bases and the J gene end by 1 base; junction bases not matched to a gene: 6. Per germline, CDR1 LGHNA and CDR2 YSLEER. The length of the CDR3 is 16 residues. The CDR3 loop reads CASSQYSGTGTDTQYF. The CDR3 coding sequence is TGCGCCAGCAGCCAGTATAGCGGGACGGGCACAGATACGCAGTATTTT.

This clonotype came up many times. This may be a read error, as it is one base from a much larger clone. The chain is built from TRBV20-1 and TRBJ1-6; unclear D gene. CDR1 is DFQATT, CDR2 SNEGSKA, per germline (reference sequence). CDR3 length: 14 residues. The V end lost 5 bases, the J end lost 7 bases, and 15 bases lay between the germline ends. The CDR3 DNA reads as TGCAGTGCTGGAGCAACGTCCGCCAATTCACCCCTCCACTTT. It codes for CSAGATSANSPLHF.

Concerning this clonotype: The junction shows a germline mismatch at one end, possibly a read error. The CDR3 DNA reads TGTGGCAGCTTAGGCGGGAGCGGGAACACTGAAGCTTTCTTT. This encodes CGSLGGSGNTEAFF. V and J are TRBV7-6 and TRBJ1-1; D is undetermined. Germline CDR1 SGHVS, CDR2 FNYEAQ. The CDR3 covers 14 residues.

This clonotype was observed at least ten times. The genes are TRBV4-3 and TRBJ2-2, with D tentatively TRBD2 (6 bases). Germline CDR1 LGHNA, CDR2 YSLEER. The CDR3 extends over 14 amino acids. The V and J ends lost 6 bases and 1 base respectively, with 9 bases between them. The CDR3 sequence: CASSRDWNTGELFF. CDR3 DNA: TGCGCCAGCAGTCGGGACTGGAACACCGGGGAGCTGTTTTTT.

This clonotype has just a few counts. The chain links TRBV7-9 to TRBJ1-2, with 9 bases fitting TRBD1. Germline trimming cut 4 bases from V and 3 bases from J; bases unmatched to any gene: 6. This CDR3 contains 15 residues. Germline CDR1 is SEHNR and CDR2 is FQNEAQ (reference sequence). The CDR3 DNA reads TGTGCCAGCAGCTCGGGACAGGGAGTTGACTATGGCTACACCTTC. As protein: CASSSGQGVDYGYTF.

This clonotype showed up many times. The chain employs TRBV20-1 and TRBJ1-1; possibly TRBD1 for D (5 bases). CDR1 and CDR2 (germline): DFQATT, SNEGSKA (reference sequence). The CDR3 contains 11 residues. Trimming left V 7 bases short and J 5 bases short, with 11 bases between. The CDR3 DNA is TGCAGTGGGGGGAGGGTAACTGAAGCTTTCTTT. Its protein is CSGGRVTEAFF.

This clonotype was counted many times. The chain combines TRBV9 with TRBJ2-3; TRBD2 might be the D (6 bases). CDR1 and CDR2 from the germline V gene are SGDLS and YYNGEE. CDR3 length: 16 residues. Trimming shortened V by 4 bases and J by 4 bases, and 19 bases separated the two germline ends. The CDR3 DNA reads TGTGCCAGCAGCCCCGGGGCGGGAAGGTACGCAGATACGCAGTATTTT. Amino acids: CASSPGAGRYADTQYF.

This clonotype was counted many times. This sequence joins TRBV20-1 and TRBJ1-3, with TRBD1 identical over 7 bases. Germline lookup yields CDR1 DFQATT and CDR2 SNEGSKA (reference sequence). The length of the CDR3 is 15 residues. V dropped 6 bases and J dropped 4; count of bases not matched to a gene: 12. CDR3 in amino acids: CSAAKNGQVGNTIYF. The CDR3 DNA reads as TGCAGTGCCGCCAAGAATGGACAGGTCGGAAACACCATATATTTT.